The TCR beta chain under discussion was sequenced for a study of Graves' ophthalmopathy and Graves' hyperthyroidism. General observations from the study: Blood also contained most of the expanded thyroid clonotypes above 0.001 frequency.

Amplification from RNA transcripts yielded the TCR beta CDR3 regions. First-round RT-PCR used HTBI primers; second-round multiplex PCR followed. Each CDR3 protein gets one entry after TCRdb re-called the multiplex PCR reads with MiXCR. Of hundreds of thousands of distinct CDR3 sequences listed, 22% are singletons. Ten or more counts support this clonotype. Its target is not known. This CDR3 spans 15 amino acids. The V gene's germline CDR1 is MGHRA and CDR2 YSYEKL. V gave up 3 bases and J gave up 4 bases, with 15 bases separating them. The clonotype originates from a young woman with stable Graves' hyperthyroidism. Some clones in this sample may be carry-over from other donors' samples. Sequencing was carried out using peripheral blood. V is TRBV4-1 and J is TRBJ1-1, with D unresolved. Here the CDR3 DNA reads TGCGCCAGCAGCCAGACAACCTGGGTAGCCACTGAAGCTTTCTTT. Its translation: CASSQTTWVATEAFF.